Listed here are 23 T cell receptor beta chains from one sample, sequenced in a study of CD8 T cells in ankylosing spondylitis. Using its own MiXCR run on the 5' RACE reads, TCRdb lists one record per CDR3 protein. The sample includes about 250,000 distinct CDR3 sequences, about 24% of them seen just once. Sample: blood, either unsorted or a sorted T cell fraction (not recorded which). The origin of the receptors is a male donor with ankylosing spondylitis or in good health (not recorded which).

The chain is built from TRBV20-1 and TRBJ2-3, with 11 bases lining up with TRBD2. Germline V CDR1 and CDR2: DFQATT, SNEGSKA (reference sequence). This CDR3 contains 16 residues. With 3 bases clipped from V and 4 bases from J, the junction kept 9 bases outside the gene matches. CDR3 amino acids: CSASNPSGGNADTQYF. CDR3 bases: TGCAGTGCTAGTAATCCTAGCGGGGGGAACGCAGATACGCAGTATTTT.

The chain recombines TRBV20-1 with TRBJ1-5; unclear D gene. CDR3 length: 15 residues. The ends were cut back, 0 bases at V and 3 bases at J, with 12 bases in the middle. Germline loops: CDR1 DFQATT, CDR2 SNEGSKA (reference sequence). CDR3 region: CSARDRRQVNQPQHF. The CDR3 DNA reads as TGCAGTGCTAGAGATAGGCGGCAGGTCAATCAGCCCCAGCATTTT.

The chain couples TRBV20-1 to TRBJ2-2; D is perhaps TRBD2 (7 bases). Germline V gene sequence: CDR1 DFQATT, CDR2 SNEGSKA (reference sequence). The CDR3 loop spans 16 amino acids. V dropped 0 bases and J dropped 7 bases, with 18 bases sitting between them. The CDR3: CSARDGLGGRGGELFF. CDR3 nucleotide sequence: TGCAGTGCTAGAGATGGTCTCGGGGGGCGCGGCGGGGAGCTGTTTTTT.

In its sample, this clonotype was seen a few times. The gene calls are TRBV10-3 and TRBJ2-3, with 7 bases aligning to TRBD2. Germline-derived CDR1 and CDR2 are ENHRY and SYGVKD. Trimming cost V 2 bases and J 0 bases; bases outside gene matches: 8. CDR3 size: 17 residues. CDR3 sequence reads: CAISESWPGGSTDTQYF. In DNA form, the CDR3 reads TGTGCCATCAGTGAGAGTTGGCCGGGGGGTAGCACAGATACGCAGTATTTT.

The chain has TRBV7-9 and TRBJ2-2; D gene ambiguous. CDR3 length equals 16 residues. From germline, CDR1 is SEHNR and CDR2 FQNEAQ (reference sequence). V was clipped by 3 bases and J by 5 bases, with 16 bases between them. The CDR3 region is CASSFSRRRSTGELFF. In nucleotides, the CDR3 is TGTGCCAGCAGCTTTAGCCGCCGACGCAGTACCGGGGAGCTGTTTTTT.

V and J are TRBV20-1 and TRBJ2-7; 11 positions match TRBD2. This CDR3 has 13 amino acids. With 6 bases clipped from V and 4 bases from J, the junction kept 5 bases outside the gene matches. Germline CDR1 DFQATT, CDR2 SNEGSKA (reference sequence). CDR3 region: CSAILAGVYEQYF. The DNA of the CDR3 is TGCAGTGCCATACTAGCGGGGGTGTACGAGCAGTACTTC.

The chain joins TRBV10-3 to TRBJ2-7; D is unclear. CDR1 and CDR2 (germline): ENHRY, SYGVKD. The CDR3 is 11 amino acids. Trimming cost V 8 bases and J 6 bases, with 11 bases left between them. DNA of the CDR3: TGTGCCATCGGTACGGTAGGCGAGCAGTACTTC. Its protein product is CAIGTVGEQYF.

This clonotype was recorded at least ten times. V and J are TRBV29-1 and TRBJ1-1; TRBD1 might be the D (5 bases). V lost 7 bases, J lost 3 bases, and 18 bases lay in between. In germline, CDR1 is SQVTM, CDR2 ANQGSEA. The CDR3 is made up of 14 amino acids. The CDR3 loop is CSGSQWGWDTEAFF. The CDR3 DNA reads TGCAGCGGATCACAATGGGGGTGGGACACTGAAGCTTTCTTT.

In this sample, this clonotype turned up many times. J is TRBJ2-1 and V is TRBV29-1, with 7 nucleotides matching TRBD1. Germline V gene data show CDR1 as SQVTM and CDR2 as ANQGSEA. V was pared by 6 bases and J by 4 bases, with 3 bases of the junction left unmatched. The CDR3 has 12 amino acids. The chain's CDR3 is CSVGDRYNEQFF. The CDR3, as DNA: TGCAGCGTAGGGGACAGATACAATGAGCAGTTCTTC.

This clonotype showed up many times. The V gene is TRBV20-1, the J gene TRBJ1-2; 7 bases line up with TRBD1. The trim removed 3 bases at V and 3 bases at J, leaving 10 bases unmatched. Per the germline V gene, CDR1 is DFQATT and CDR2 is SNEGSKA (reference sequence). CDR3 length: 15 residues. Written as DNA, the CDR3 is TGCAGTGCTAGTGAGAGGGGGCAGGATGACTATGGCTACACCTTC. Translated, it gives CSASERGQDDYGYTF.

This chain uses TRBV12-3 or TRBV12-4 with TRBJ1-2; 8 bases match TRBD1. CDR3 length: 14 amino acids. V lost 7 bases to trimming and J lost 2 bases; unmatched junction nucleotides: 6. The CDR3: CASNLQGGNYGYTF. The CDR3 nucleotides read TGTGCCAGCAATCTACAGGGGGGGAACTATGGCTACACCTTC.

The table lists this clonotype with many counts. This chain connects TRBV29-1 to TRBJ1-1; possibly TRBD1 for D (5 bases). V lost 4 bases to trimming and J lost 2 bases, with 14 bases between them. In germline, CDR1 is SQVTM, CDR2 ANQGSEA. The CDR3 has 14 amino acids. CDR3 nucleotides: TGCAGCGTTGGACCGGCGGGGGGAAACACTGAAGCTTTCTTT. Amino acids: CSVGPAGGNTEAFF. Full variable domain (remainder filled in from reference TRBV29-1 and TRBJ1-1): SAVISQKPSRDICQRGTSLTIQCQVDSQVTMMFWYRQQPGQSLTLIATANQGSEATYESGFVIDKFPISRPNLTFSTLTVSNMSPEDSSIYLCSVGPAGGNTEAFFGQGTRLTVV.

Ten or more counts support this clonotype. V and J are TRBV2 and TRBJ2-2; 7 bases align to TRBD2. Trimming at V came to 6 bases and at J to 5 bases, leaving 6 bases not matched to a gene. This CDR3 region has 14 residues. Germline-derived CDR1 and CDR2 are SNHLY and FYNNEI. CDR3 DNA sequence: TGTGCCAGCAGCGAGCTGGGGGGGACCGGGGAGCTGTTTTTT. Translation: CASSELGGTGELFF.

This clonotype has a count of ten or more. V gene TRBV20-1 combines with J gene TRBJ2-3; 7 positions match TRBD2. From germline, CDR1 is DFQATT and CDR2 SNEGSKA (reference sequence). This CDR3 is 14 amino acids long. V was pared by 5 bases and J by 2 bases, with 7 bases of the junction left unmatched. In DNA, the CDR3 is TGCAGTGCTCCCCGGGGGGACCTCACAGATACGCAGTATTTT. Translating gives CSAPRGDLTDTQYF.

In its sample, this clonotype was seen a few times. The rearrangement uses TRBV7-7 and TRBJ2-2; D is possibly TRBD2 (6 bases). V was shortened by 2 bases and J by 7 bases, with 8 bases between the two germline ends. The CDR3 totals 13 residues. CDR1 is SSHAT, CDR2 FNYEAQ, per germline (reference sequence). The DNA for the CDR3 is TGTGCCAGCAGCTTAACGGGGGACGGGGAGCTGTTTTTT. The encoded protein is CASSLTGDGELFF.

The J gene is TRBJ2-3, the V gene TRBV7-6; tentative D call: TRBD2 (6 bases). Trimming shortened V by 4 bases and J by 2 bases, and 16 bases separated the two germline ends. This CDR3 comprises 16 residues. Germline V lookup: CDR1 SGHVS, CDR2 FNYEAQ. This chain's CDR3 is CASSWAPGVTTDTQYF. In nucleotides, the CDR3 is TGTGCCAGCAGCTGGGCCCCGGGGGTTACCACAGATACGCAGTATTTT. Full variable domain (missing parts from reference TRBV7-6 and TRBJ2-3): GAGVSQSPRYKVTKRGQDVALRCDPISGHVSLYWYRQALGQGPEFLTYFNYEAQQDKSGLPNDRFSAERPEGSISTLTIQRTEQRDSAMYRCASSWAPGVTTDTQYFGPGTRLTVL.

This chain joins TRBV20-1 and TRBJ2-3; tentatively, D is TRBD2 (6 bases). The CDR3 consists of 12 residues. Germline-derived CDR1 and CDR2 are DFQATT and SNEGSKA (reference sequence). V gave up 3 bases and J gave up 6 bases, with 10 bases separating them. CDR3 sequence (DNA): TGCAGTGCTAGGGCGGGGAAGGATACGCAGTATTTT. This gives the protein CSARAGKDTQYF.

Many counts were recorded for this clonotype. V usage is TRBV20-1 and J usage is TRBJ2-1; 7 nucleotides agree with TRBD2. Germline loops: CDR1 DFQATT, CDR2 SNEGSKA (reference sequence). The CDR3 loop spans 12 amino acids. The V gene end was trimmed by 3 bases and the J gene end by 8 bases; junction bases not matched to a gene: 4. The CDR3 is CSASGRVDEQFF. The CDR3 coding sequence is TGCAGTGCTAGTGGGAGGGTTGATGAGCAGTTCTTC.

This clonotype was detected ten times or more. J is TRBJ1-4 and V is TRBV9; D is undetermined. Trimming cost V 4 bases and J 7 bases, with 17 bases left between them. The CDR3 runs 15 residues. The germline V gene has CDR1 SGDLS and CDR2 YYNGEE. The CDR3 DNA sequence: TGTGCCAGCAGCCCCGGACGCGGCCTGGTTGAAAAACTGTTTTTT. Amino acids: CASSPGRGLVEKLFF.

This clonotype was detected ten times or more. The gene calls are TRBV14 and TRBJ2-3, with D unclear. Germline-derived CDR1 and CDR2 are SGHDN and FVKESK. This CDR3 is built from 16 residues. Trimming left V 1 base short and J 6 bases short, with 17 bases between. The CDR3 loop reads CASSQGRISFSDTQYF. The CDR3, as DNA: TGTGCCAGCAGCCAAGGTCGGATCAGTTTTTCCGATACGCAGTATTTT.

Turning to this clonotype: A much larger clone is a single base away; this may be a read error. The J gene is TRBJ2-3, the V gene TRBV2; 8 positions match TRBD1. This CDR3 contains 15 residues. J gave up 0 bases and V 6 bases, and 5 bases lay outside the gene matches. The germline CDR1 and CDR2 sequences are SNHLY and FYNNEI. This CDR3 is CASSPDRVSTDTQYF. CDR3 bases: TGTGCCAGCAGCCCGGACAGGGTTAGCACAGATACGCAGTATTTT.

The sample holds many counts of this clonotype. The chain uses TRBV18 and TRBJ2-7; TRBD2 agrees at 9 bases. With 3 bases clipped from V and 3 bases from J, the junction kept 3 bases outside the gene matches. CDR1 is KGHSH and CDR2 is LQKENI in the germline V gene. The CDR3 loop spans 14 amino acids. CDR3 region: CASSPLRGGYEQYF. The CDR3 DNA reads as TGTGCCAGCTCACCCTTGCGGGGGGGCTACGAGCAGTACTTC.

This clonotype has just a few counts. The chain employs TRBV15 and TRBJ2-3, with 8 bases identical to TRBD2. Germline V gives CDR1 LNHNV, CDR2 YYDKDF (reference sequence). J gave up 5 bases and V 1 base, and 8 bases lay outside the gene matches. CDR3 length: 16 amino acids. CDR3 loop: CATSRGRGGRGDTQYF. The DNA for the CDR3 is TGTGCCACCAGCAGAGGCCGGGGGGGGCGGGGAGATACGCAGTATTTT.